This T cell receptor (beta chain) was identified in a study of T cell clonotyping in hematopoietic cell transplantation. General study points: After transplant, recipient diversity fell while pathologically expanded clonotypes grew through day 180.

This CDR3 is 12 amino acids long. Looked up from germline, CDR1 is SQVTM and CDR2 is ANQGSEA. With 6 bases clipped from V and 15 bases from J, the junction kept 8 bases outside the gene matches. A remark on this clone: Its antigen remains unknown.

Measured with immunoSEQ multiplex PCR; TCRdb has only the in-frame clones, and not every one. Of around 17,000 clones in the sample, 80% to 95% were seen once. This receptor was obtained from a man aged 35 to 55 in good health. Some clones in this sample may be carry-over from other donors' samples. The specimen sequenced was peripheral blood mononuclear cells. This chain joins TRBV29-1 and TRBJ2-1; TRBD2 matches at 13 bases. The chain's CDR3 is CSVILAGGPSFF. The CDR3 nucleotides are TGCAGCGTCATACTAGCGGGAGGGCCCTCGTTCTTC.